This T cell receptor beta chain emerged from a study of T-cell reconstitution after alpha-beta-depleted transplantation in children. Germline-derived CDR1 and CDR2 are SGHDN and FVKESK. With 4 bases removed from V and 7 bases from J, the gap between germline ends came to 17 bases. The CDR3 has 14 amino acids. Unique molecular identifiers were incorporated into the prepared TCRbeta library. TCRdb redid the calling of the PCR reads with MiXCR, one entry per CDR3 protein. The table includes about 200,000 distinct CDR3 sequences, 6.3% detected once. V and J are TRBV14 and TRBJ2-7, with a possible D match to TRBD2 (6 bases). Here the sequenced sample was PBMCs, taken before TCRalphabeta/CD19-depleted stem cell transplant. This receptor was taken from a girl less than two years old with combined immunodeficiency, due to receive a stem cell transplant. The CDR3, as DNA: TGTGCCAGCAGCCTCCCTAGCGTCTGGTGGGAGCAGTACTTC. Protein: CASSLPSVWWEQYF.